The 19 T cell receptor beta chains presented below share a single source sample, sequenced in a study of regulatory T cells in long-lasting Graves disease (dated by TCRdb to about 2021). The intended sense of this specimen's time point label: newly diagnosed GD, antithyroid drugs for less than 3 months. RNA was extracted from PBMCs in TRIzol for both TCR sequencing and RNA sequencing. Libraries were built with multiplex PCR. Sequencing used an Illumina HiSeq 4000. iRepertoire HTBI primers and Arm-PCR amplification of CDR3 regions were used to construct TCR beta libraries. TCRdb reprocessing: public reads trimmed at Q25 with fastp, clones called with MiXCR, in-frame beta chains kept. Identical CDR3 proteins give one entry, which carries the most common genes and DNA. Across this sample there are approximately 390,000 distinct CDR3 sequences, with 15% to 20% seen only once. The ten largest account for 20% to 25% of the sample.

The same sample was also studied in work on T cells in Graves' hyperthyroidism and ophthalmopathy.

The starting material was peripheral blood mononuclear cells (PBMCs), obtained at new diagnosis, from a patient treated with antithyroid drugs. The receptors come from a woman aged 18-29 years with Graves disease. Donor details come from another sample of the same person, matched by shared clones.

This chain uses TRBV4-1 with TRBJ2-3; D is unresolved. The V end was cut by 0 bases, the J end by 4 bases, with 2 bases between. Germline loops: CDR1 MGHRA, CDR2 YSYEKL. The CDR3 consists of 12 residues. CDR3 DNA sequence: TGCGCCAGCAGCCAAGAGTCAGATACGCAGTATTTT. Protein: CASSQESDTQYF.

This clonotype occurred many times. The chain couples TRBV12-3 or TRBV12-4 to TRBJ1-6; D might be TRBD1 (6 bases). This CDR3 region has 17 residues. V was cut by 6 bases and J by 0 bases, with 15 bases left in between. As DNA, the CDR3 is TGTGCCAGCAGCCCACGTGGGGGCCACTCCTATAATTCACCCCTCCACTTT. It codes for CASSPRGGHSYNSPLHF.

This chain joins TRBV20-1 and TRBJ2-4; D remains ambiguous. The ends were cut back, 5 bases at V and 9 bases at J, with 14 bases in the middle. This CDR3 has 12 residues. Germline CDR1 is DFQATT and CDR2 is SNEGSKA (reference sequence). The CDR3 is CSAGSRVSIQYF. The DNA for the CDR3 is TGCAGTGCTGGTTCTAGAGTAAGCATTCAGTACTTC.

This clonotype has a count of ten or more. This chain uses TRBV6-1 with TRBJ2-7; TRBD2 agrees at 9 bases. With 7 bases clipped from V and 5 bases from J, the junction kept 6 bases outside the gene matches. CDR1 is MNHNS and CDR2 is SASEGT in the germline V gene. The CDR3 totals 13 residues. The CDR3 spells CASTPGLADEQYF. DNA of the CDR3: TGTGCCAGCACTCCGGGACTAGCAGACGAGCAGTACTTC.

This clonotype was detected many times. The chain links TRBV11-2 to TRBJ2-6; D ambiguous. Trimming removed 2 bases from V and 0 bases from J, with 17 bases in between. Germline assignment: CDR1 SGHAT and CDR2 FQNNGV. This CDR3 comprises 19 residues. The CDR3 region is CASSLRSGIPISGANVLTF. CDR3 bases: TGTGCCAGCAGCTTAAGATCGGGTATTCCCATCTCTGGGGCCAACGTCCTGACTTTC.

This clonotype came up many times. V gene TRBV30 combines with J gene TRBJ2-7; unclear D gene. This CDR3 spans 14 amino acids. Germline CDR1 reads GTSNPN; CDR2 reads SVGIG (reference sequence). Trimming pared 5 bases from V and 4 bases from J, leaving 18 bases between. The CDR3 sequence is CAWGVAWAAYEQYF. Here the CDR3 DNA reads TGTGCCTGGGGAGTTGCTTGGGCCGCGTACGAGCAGTACTTC.

This clonotype occurred many times. The J gene is TRBJ2-3, the V gene TRBV6-2 or TRBV6-3, with 8 bases identical to TRBD2. Germline CDR1 is MNHEY and CDR2 is SVGEGT. The CDR3 loop spans 16 amino acids. V dropped 5 bases and J dropped 2; count of bases not matched to a gene: 9. In DNA, the CDR3 is TGTGCCAGCAGTCCCCTCCGGACTAGCTCCACAGATACGCAGTATTTT. Amino acids: CASSPLRTSSTDTQYF.

This clonotype was counted many times. This chain uses TRBV12-3 or TRBV12-4 with TRBJ2-7, with D maybe TRBD1 (5 bases). The CDR3 is made up of 14 amino acids. V shed 4 bases and J shed 6 bases, with 16 bases lying between them. The CDR3 nucleotides are TGTGCCAGCAGTTCAGGGAACTACGGTGGCGAGCAGTACTTC. Protein: CASSSGNYGGEQYF.

Points on this clonotype: This may arise from a read error, as a much more abundant clone is one base away. V and J are TRBV11-2 and TRBJ1-1; D remains unclear. CDR3 length: 14 amino acids. Germline V gene data show CDR1 as SGHAT and CDR2 as FQNNGV. As DNA, the CDR3 is TGTGCCAGCAGCTCACAACCTCTCGCCACTGAAGCTTCCTTT. Protein: CASSSQPLATEASF.

This clonotype occurred many times. The chain couples TRBV6-9 to TRBJ2-5; a possible D gene is TRBD2 (7 bases). Trimming left V 3 bases short and J 1 base short, with 15 bases between. The germline V gene has CDR1 MNHGY and CDR2 SVAAGI. The CDR3 contains 16 residues. In nucleotides, the CDR3 is TGTGCCAGCAGTTACGGCGGGGGCCGACCCCAAGAGACCCAGTACTTC. Translated: CASSYGGGRPQETQYF.

This clonotype was recorded once. The chain combines TRBV10-3 with TRBJ1-1; D is uncertain. V shed 6 bases and J shed 3 bases, with 11 bases lying between them. This CDR3 contains 13 residues. Germline CDR1 is ENHRY and CDR2 is SYGVKD. CDR3 amino acids: CAISAISDTEAFF. CDR3 sequence (DNA): TGTGCCATCAGCGCCATATCTGACACTGAAGCTTTCTTT.

By sample share, this clonotype is medium-sized (0.01 to 0.1%). The chain couples TRBV9 to TRBJ2-5; D might be TRBD1 (5 bases). The CDR3 extends over 15 amino acids. Germline V gene data show CDR1 as SGDLS and CDR2 as YYNGEE. V dropped 4 bases and J dropped 0 bases, with 13 bases sitting between them. Here the CDR3 DNA reads TGTGCCAGCAGCACCGGACACCTGTACCAAGAGACCCAGTACTTC. Its translation: CASSTGHLYQETQYF.

This clonotype was counted many times. The chain employs TRBV3-1 and TRBJ2-1, with D perhaps matching TRBD2 (5 bases). V gave up 1 base and J gave up 5 bases, with 12 bases separating them. Germline CDR1 and CDR2: LGHDT and YNNKEL (reference sequence). The CDR3 is made up of 15 amino acids. CDR3 loop: CASSQAGWSNNEQFF. The CDR3 coding sequence is TGTGCCAGCAGCCAAGCGGGATGGTCAAACAATGAGCAGTTCTTC.

A word on this clonotype: The likely explanation is a read error, given a far larger clone one base away. The genes are TRBV11-2 and TRBJ2-7, with D tentatively TRBD2 (5 bases). The CDR3 totals 15 residues. The ends were cut back, 5 bases at V and 7 bases at J, with 21 bases in the middle. In germline, CDR1 is SGHAT, CDR2 FQNNGV. CDR3 in DNA: TGTGCCAGCAGCCAGGAGGCCGAGGCCTACAATGAGCAGTACTTC. The encoded protein is CASSQEAEAYNEQYF.

Ten or more counts support this clonotype. The chain joins TRBV6-1 to TRBJ2-5, with D perhaps matching TRBD2 (5 bases). This CDR3 has 13 amino acids. Trimming removed 4 bases from V and 5 bases from J, with 11 bases in between. Germline CDR1 is MNHNS and CDR2 is SASEGT. The CDR3 coding sequence is TGTGCCAGCAGTGCCGGGATGTGGGAGACCCAGTACTTC. Its translation is CASSAGMWETQYF.

This clonotype was detected a few times. V usage is TRBV19 and J usage is TRBJ2-1; TRBD2 agrees at 8 bases. The CDR3 has 13 amino acids. With V trimmed by 4 bases and J by 6 bases, 2 bases remained unmatched. Germline CDR1 and CDR2: LNHDA and SQIVND (reference sequence). CDR3 in amino acids: CASSTGLANEQFF. CDR3 nucleotides: TGTGCCAGTAGTACCGGACTAGCCAATGAGCAGTTCTTC. Variable domain in full (rest from reference TRBV19 and TRBJ2-1): DGGITQSPKYLFRKEGQNVTLSCEQNLNHDAMYWYRQDPGQGLRLIYYSQIVNDFQKGDIAEGYSVSREKKESFPLTVTSAQKNPTAFYLCASSTGLANEQFFGPGTRLTVL.

This chain links TRBV29-1 with TRBJ1-1; D is unresolved. V lost 0 bases, J lost 0 bases, and 8 bases lay in between. The CDR3 consists of 14 residues. Per germline, CDR1 SQVTM and CDR2 ANQGSEA. Here the CDR3 DNA reads TGCAGCGTTGAAGATCGCCAAGTGAACACTGAAGCTTTCTTT. Protein product: CSVEDRQVNTEAFF.

The rearrangement joins TRBV19 to TRBJ1-4, with 8 bases identical to TRBD1. Germline trimming cut 6 bases from V and 4 bases from J; bases unmatched to any gene: 7. The germline gives CDR1 LNHDA, CDR2 SQIVND (reference sequence). The CDR3 has 15 amino acids. The CDR3 loop reads CASREQGQVNEKLFF. Here the CDR3 DNA reads TGTGCCAGTAGGGAACAGGGACAGGTTAATGAAAAACTGTTTTTT.

The sample holds many counts of this clonotype. This rearrangement joins TRBV2 to TRBJ2-1; the D gene is possibly TRBD2 (5 bases). The germline V gene has CDR1 SNHLY and CDR2 FYNNEI. Deletions cut 8 bases from V and 9 bases from J, with 17 bases between. This CDR3 comprises 13 residues. The CDR3 DNA follows: TGTGCCAGCGTGGGAGTGGTGTCGAGTGAGCAGTTCTTC. Its translation: CASVGVVSSEQFF.